The 20 T cell receptor beta chains in this list originate from one sample, sequenced in a study of regulatory T cells in long-lasting Graves disease. TCR beta libraries were built with iRepertoire HTBI primers and Arm-PCR of CDR3 regions. TCRdb re-analysed the multiplex PCR reads in MiXCR, keeping a single row per CDR3 protein. The sample shows 320,000 or so distinct CDR3 sequences, 15% to 20% of them seen only once. Documented time point: newly diagnosed GD, antithyroid drugs for less than 3 months. PBMC RNA served as the TCR library source. Specimen: peripheral blood mononuclear cells (PBMCs), collected at new diagnosis, from a patient treated with antithyroid drugs. The source is a female donor with Graves disease.

This clonotype has ten or more counts. V usage is TRBV28 and J usage is TRBJ1-5; D call uncertain. There are 13 residues in the CDR3. In germline, CDR1 is MDHEN, CDR2 SYDVKM. V was clipped by 4 bases and J by 6 bases, with 10 bases between them. CDR3 sequence reads: CASSSLGGQPQHF. In DNA form, the CDR3 reads TGTGCCAGCAGTTCCCTTGGTGGTCAGCCCCAGCATTTT.

As to this clonotype: This could be a read error, since a much larger clone is one nucleotide away. The V and J genes are TRBV9 and TRBJ2-1, with no clear D. The CDR3 spans 14 residues. Germline V CDR1 and CDR2: SGDLS, YYNGEE. V was cut by 0 bases and J by 10 bases, with 14 bases left in between. In nucleotides, the CDR3 is TGTGCCAGCAGCGTAGATGGCAGCCACCGGGAGCAGTTCTTC. Amino acid sequence: CASSVDGSHREQFF.

The chain links TRBV7-9 to TRBJ2-2; D is unclear. The germline V gene encodes CDR1 SEHNR and CDR2 FQNEAQ (reference sequence). CDR3 length equals 15 residues. Trimming took 1 base from V and 6 from J, leaving 12 bases between them. The CDR3 nucleotides are TGTGCCAGCAGCTTAGTAGGCAGTAGTCCCGGGGAGCTGTTTTTT. This sequence encodes CASSLVGSSPGELFF.

This clonotype was detected many times. The chain is built from TRBV11-2 and TRBJ2-1; 13 bases are shared with TRBD2. Germline CDR1 reads SGHAT; CDR2 reads FQNNGV. CDR3 length: 17 amino acids. With V trimmed by 4 bases and J by 3 bases, 6 bases remained unmatched. CDR3 sequence reads: CASSSYRTSGSYNEQFF. In DNA form, the CDR3 reads TGTGCCAGCAGCTCTTATAGGACTAGCGGGAGCTACAATGAGCAGTTCTTC.

This clonotype occurred many times. This chain links TRBV7-2 with TRBJ2-3; D call uncertain. The CDR3 sequence is 12 residues long. V shed 5 bases and J shed 5 bases, with 8 bases lying between them. Germline CDR1 reads SGHTA; CDR2 reads FQGNSA. This chain's CDR3 is CASSPRVDTQYF. CDR3 DNA sequence: TGTGCCAGCAGCCCTAGGGTAGATACGCAGTATTTT. Using reference TRBV7-2 and TRBJ2-3 for the parts outside the CDR3, the full variable domain is GAGVSQSPSNKVTEKGKDVELRCDPISGHTALYWYRQSLGQGLEFLIYFQGNSAPDKSGLPSDRFSAERTGGSVSTLTIQRTQQEDSAVYLCASSPRVDTQYFGPGTRLTVL.

As to this clonotype: Being one base from a much bigger clone, this may be a read error. V is TRBV6-1 and J is TRBJ1-5; 7 positions match TRBD1. J lost 6 bases, V lost 8 bases, and 13 bases had no gene match. The germline V gene encodes CDR1 MNHNS and CDR2 SASEGT. This CDR3 has 15 amino acids. CDR3 nucleotide sequence: TGTGCCAGCCGGGGGGGAGGGACAGAGGGTCAGCCCCAGCATTTT. It specifies CASRGGGTEGQPQHF.

Ten or more counts support this clonotype. V and J are TRBV28 and TRBJ2-5; 9 positions agree with TRBD1. The V gene's germline CDR1 is MDHEN and CDR2 SYDVKM. The CDR3 is 15 amino acids. V lost 6 bases, J lost 5 bases, and 10 bases stayed unmatched. The CDR3 nucleotides read TGTGCCAGCAGGACAGGGGGGGGGTCCTGGGAGACCCAGTACTTC. Translated, it gives CASRTGGGSWETQYF.

This clonotype was seen many times. This chain connects TRBV18 to TRBJ1-5; the match to TRBD1 covers 7 bases. The CDR3 length is 16 residues. The V gene end was trimmed by 2 bases and the J gene end by 5 bases; junction bases not matched to a gene: 9. Germline CDR1 is KGHSH and CDR2 is LQKENI. CDR3 in DNA: TGTGCCAGCTCACCAAGGACAGGAGGGGAGCATCAGCCCCAGCATTTT. This codes for CASSPRTGGEHQPQHF.

As concerns this clonotype: A far larger clone is a single base away, which makes a read error likely. The chain carries TRBV6-5 and TRBJ2-7; D is possibly TRBD2 (5 bases). Between the trimmed V and J ends, which lost 7 bases and 4 bases, there was a span of 20 bases. The CDR3 consists of 15 residues. CDR1 is MNHEY and CDR2 is SVGAGI in the germline V gene. The CDR3 reads CASNEAPSTGYEQYF. The CDR3 DNA follows: TGTGCCAGCAATGAAGCCCCTTCAACGGGGTACGAGCAGTACTTC.

This clonotype was counted a few times. The chain couples TRBV5-1 to TRBJ2-3; 11 nucleotides align to TRBD1. The V gene end was trimmed by 5 bases and the J gene end by 5 bases; junction bases not matched to a gene: 10. This CDR3 has 16 amino acids. CDR1 is SGHRS and CDR2 is YFSETQ in the germline V gene. CDR3: CASSERTGGVGDTQYF. For the CDR3, the DNA is TGCGCCAGCAGTGAGAGGACAGGGGGCGTTGGAGATACGCAGTATTTT. Together with reference TRBV5-1 and TRBJ2-3, the CDR3 gives the full variable domain: KAGVTQTPRYLIKTRGQQVTLSCSPISGHRSVSWYQQTPGQGLQFLFEYFSETQRNKGNFPGRFSGRQFSNSRSEMNVSTLELGDSALYLCASSERTGGVGDTQYFGPGTRLTVL.

The J gene is TRBJ1-3, the V gene TRBV3-1; weak D call: TRBD1 (5 bases). The CDR3 is 15 residues long. Trimming shortened V by 1 base and J by 4 bases, and 11 bases separated the two germline ends. The germline V gene has CDR1 LGHDT and CDR2 YNNKEL (reference sequence). Here the CDR3 DNA reads TGTGCCAGCAGCCAAGCCAGGGCAAGGGGAAACACCATATATTTT. Its protein product is CASSQARARGNTIYF.

There are many counts of this clonotype. This chain uses TRBV4-2 with TRBJ2-1; perhaps TRBD1 as D (6 bases). CDR3 size: 13 residues. V was trimmed by 4 bases and J by 5 bases, leaving 9 bases between them. The germline gives CDR1 LGHNA, CDR2 YNFKEQ. The CDR3 DNA reads TGTGCCAGCAGCCGACAGGTGGACAATGAGCAGTTCTTC. As protein: CASSRQVDNEQFF.

This clonotype was detected ten times or more. This chain connects TRBV2 to TRBJ2-3; TRBD2 matches 10 bases. Germline V gives CDR1 SNHLY, CDR2 FYNNEI. This CDR3 has 14 amino acids. V trimming: 3 bases; J trimming: 6 bases; junction bases outside the gene matches: 3. The CDR3, as DNA: TGTGCCAGCAGTGATGGTAGCGGGAGGGATACGCAGTATTTT. It specifies CASSDGSGRDTQYF.

This clonotype has a count of ten or more. This chain joins TRBV30 and TRBJ2-5, with D perhaps TRBD2 (7 bases). The V gene lost 5 bases and the J gene lost 4 bases, with 11 bases spanning the gap. CDR1 is GTSNPN and CDR2 is SVGIG in the germline V gene (reference sequence). The CDR3 runs to 12 residues. CDR3 region: CAWHREGETQYF. CDR3 bases: TGTGCCTGGCACAGGGAGGGAGAGACCCAGTACTTC.

The rearrangement joins TRBV6-5 to TRBJ2-1; D gene unclear. V shed 2 bases and J shed 5 bases, with 19 bases lying between them. This CDR3 contains 17 residues. Germline CDR1 and CDR2: MNHEY and SVGAGI. The CDR3 region is CASSYTPLGAFHNEQFF. The CDR3 region has the DNA TGTGCCAGCAGTTACACCCCCTTAGGAGCCTTTCACAATGAGCAGTTCTTC.

There are many counts of this clonotype. The genes are TRBV12-3 or TRBV12-4 and TRBJ1-5, with D possibly matching TRBD1 (6 bases). The CDR3 consists of 16 residues. Trimming removed 6 bases from V and 1 base from J, with 16 bases in between. The DNA of the CDR3 is TGTGCCAGCAGAAAAACCGGGACAACGAGCAATCAGCCCCAGCATTTT. Its protein is CASRKTGTTSNQPQHF.

This clonotype was seen repeatedly, ten times or more. The J gene is TRBJ1-2, the V gene TRBV3-1; D unresolved. CDR1 LGHDT and CDR2 YNNKEL come from the germline V gene (reference sequence). The CDR3 spans 14 residues. The V end lost 2 bases, the J end lost 3 bases, and 10 bases lay between the germline ends. The CDR3 spells CASSQSPWDYGYTF. Here the CDR3 DNA reads TGTGCCAGCAGCCAAAGCCCCTGGGACTATGGCTACACCTTC.

This clonotype has a count of ten or more. The chain has TRBV6-2 or TRBV6-3 and TRBJ2-5; no clear D. CDR3 length equals 14 residues. Trimming cost V 0 bases and J 5 bases, with 10 bases left between them. Germline assignment: CDR1 MNHEY and CDR2 SVGEGT. CDR3 protein: CASSYSWVGETQYF. In DNA, the CDR3 is TGTGCCAGCAGTTACTCGTGGGTCGGGGAGACCCAGTACTTC.

On this clonotype itself: The junction does not match germline at one end; this may be a read error. The chain links TRBV27 to TRBJ2-7; D may be TRBD2 (5 bases). CDR3 length equals 15 residues. CDR1 is MNHEY and CDR2 is SMNVEV in the germline V gene (reference sequence). Here the CDR3 DNA reads TGTGCCGGCAGTTTAATAAACCGGGGTCCCTACGAGCAGTACTTC. It encodes CAGSLINRGPYEQYF.

The V gene is TRBV11-2, the J gene TRBJ1-2; 8 bases are a match to TRBD1. Germline V CDR1 and CDR2: SGHAT, FQNNGV. The CDR3 spans 15 residues. V lost 5 bases, J lost 3 bases, and 8 bases stayed unmatched. The CDR3 spells CASSARDRTYYGYTF. As DNA, the CDR3 is TGTGCCAGCAGCGCCCGGGACAGGACTTACTATGGCTACACCTTC.